Presented here are 19 T cell receptor beta chains from one specimen sequenced in a study of CD8+ T cells in alopecia areata. cDNA serving as the sequencing template came from extracted, reverse transcribed RNA. Only in-frame clones appear in the TCRdb table, and some are missing; sequencing was by immunoSEQ multiplex PCR. This repertoire shows under 250,000 clones, 50% to 65% found once; its top ten account for approximately 0.44%. This material consisted of CD4+ T cells sorted from blood, taken at week 0. These receptors came from a human donor with alopecia areata.

V gene TRBV5-4 combines with J gene TRBJ2-1; D is perhaps TRBD2 (5 bases). Per germline, CDR1 SGHNT and CDR2 YYREEE (reference sequence). The CDR3 has 15 residues. V lost 0 bases to trimming and J lost 5 bases, with 12 bases between them. The CDR3 here is CASSLDQRRDNEQFF. The CDR3 coding sequence is TGTGCCAGCAGCTTGGACCAGCGGAGAGACAATGAGCAGTTCTTC.

This clone showed up just a few times. CDR3 residues: CASSEYGQGRGNLGYTF. CDR3 DNA: TGTGCCAGCAGTGAATATGGGCAGGGGCGAGGGAACCTTGGCTACACCTTC. The chain combines TRBV25-1 with TRBJ1-2; D is possibly TRBD1 (6 bases). Germline V gene lookup returns CDR1 MGHDK and CDR2 SYGVNS. This CDR3 comprises 17 residues. The V and J ends lost 0 bases and 7 bases respectively, with 21 bases between them.

This clone was seen only a few times. The gene calls are TRBV7-3 and TRBJ1-1; D remains unclear. Trimming took 2 bases from V and 7 from J, leaving 14 bases between them. Germline loops: CDR1 SGHTA, CDR2 FQGTGA. The length of the CDR3 is 14 residues. The chain's CDR3 is CASSLSHTAVEAFF. CDR3 DNA sequence: TGTGCCAGCAGCTTATCACACACAGCCGTTGAAGCTTTCTTT.

This clone came up a few times. Other DNA sequences from this sample encode an identical CDR3 as well. The rearrangement joins TRBV30 to TRBJ2-1; D unresolved. With 0 bases removed from V and 6 bases from J, the gap between germline ends came to 3 bases. Germline loops: CDR1 GTSNPN, CDR2 SVGIG (reference sequence). The length of the CDR3 is 11 residues. For the CDR3, the DNA is TGTGCCTGGAGTGTACTCAATGAGCAGTTCTTC. Translation: CAWSVLNEQFF.

The V gene is TRBV10-3, the J gene TRBJ2-3, with D unclear. The CDR3 is made up of 15 amino acids. Germline assignment: CDR1 ENHRY and CDR2 SYGVKD. Trimming took 8 bases from V and 1 from J, leaving 16 bases between them. The DNA for the CDR3 is TGTGCCATCGCCGACTGGCGTTCTGGCACAGATACGCAGTATTTT. Its protein product is CAIADWRSGTDTQYF.

The J gene is TRBJ1-4, the V gene TRBV27; D is unresolved. CDR3 length equals 16 residues. The V gene lost 6 bases and the J gene lost 8 bases, with 22 bases spanning the gap. Germline V gives CDR1 MNHEY, CDR2 SMNVEV (reference sequence). The CDR3 DNA sequence: TGTGCCAGCAGCCCAGACACGGGCAGGTCGAAGGAAAAACTGTTTTTT. Translated: CASSPDTGRSKEKLFF.

CDR3 loop: CASSQTPPTGTDTQYF. CDR3 DNA sequence: TGCGCCAGCAGCCAAACCCCTCCGACAGGGACAGATACGCAGTATTTT. The chain uses TRBV4-1 and TRBJ2-3; 7 bases are shared with TRBD1. The J segment lost 3 bases and the V segment lost 2 bases, leaving 8 bases of the junction unmatched. This CDR3 comprises 16 residues. From germline, CDR1 is MGHRA and CDR2 YSYEKL.

J is TRBJ2-5 and V is TRBV10-2; D gene ambiguous. The CDR3 length is 14 residues. CDR1 WSHSY and CDR2 SAAADI come from the germline V gene. Trimming removed 0 bases at V and 1 base at J, with 6 bases between. The CDR3 DNA sequence: TGCGCCAGCAGTGAGTCGAGACTCCAAGAGACCCAGTACTTC. Its translation is CASSESRLQETQYF.

This clone was seen a single time. The chain joins TRBV29-1 to TRBJ1-1; 7 bases fit TRBD1. In germline, CDR1 is SQVTM, CDR2 ANQGSEA. V shed 7 bases and J 5 bases; nucleotides not matched to a gene: 10. This CDR3 has 13 residues. CDR3 loop: CSDREGAGTEAFF. CDR3 DNA: TGCAGCGACAGGGAGGGGGCCGGAACTGAAGCTTTCTTT.

This clone was detected a few times. The chain combines TRBV29-1 with TRBJ2-3; no reliable D call. The CDR3 sequence is 14 residues long. Trimming shortened V by 1 base and J by 1 base, and 9 bases separated the two germline ends. Germline V gene lookup returns CDR1 SQVTM and CDR2 ANQGSEA. The CDR3 spells CSVEGPSGTDTQYF. In nucleotides, the CDR3 is TGCAGCGTTGAAGGACCTTCAGGCACAGATACGCAGTATTTT.

This chain links TRBV9 with TRBJ2-1, with 7 bases fitting TRBD2. Germline-derived CDR1 and CDR2 are SGDLS and YYNGEE. With V trimmed by 3 bases and J by 4 bases, 4 bases remained unmatched. The CDR3 sequence is 14 residues long. CDR3 DNA: TGTGCCAGCAGCGATGGGGGAGGGTACAATGAGCAGTTCTTC. This encodes CASSDGGGYNEQFF.

The chain recombines TRBV7-9 with TRBJ2-1, with TRBD1 as a possible D gene (6 bases). Trimming left V 6 bases short and J 3 bases short, with 15 bases between. This CDR3 has 15 amino acids. CDR1 SEHNR and CDR2 FQNEAQ come from the germline V gene (reference sequence). The CDR3 DNA reads TGTGCCAGCAGGGGCCGGGACAATCACTACAATGAGCAGTTCTTC. Translating gives CASRGRDNHYNEQFF.

J is TRBJ2-3 and V is TRBV6-1, with TRBD1 as a possible D gene (5 bases). V dropped 6 bases and J dropped 2 bases, with 9 bases sitting between them. The CDR3 runs to 13 residues. Germline V gene data show CDR1 as MNHNS and CDR2 as SASEGT. CDR3 in amino acids: CASRTDTTDTQYF. DNA for the CDR3: TGTGCCAGCAGGACAGATACCACAGATACGCAGTATTTT.

This chain connects TRBV10-2 to TRBJ1-5; D not certain. The CDR3 covers 15 residues. V was pared by 6 bases and J by 2 bases, with 14 bases between. Per germline, CDR1 WSHSY and CDR2 SAAADI. This CDR3 reads CASSRQSDGNQPQHF. The CDR3 region has the DNA TGCGCCAGCAGCCGCCAGTCCGATGGCAATCAGCCCCAGCATTTT.

This clone showed up just a few times. This rearrangement joins TRBV29-1 to TRBJ1-2, with TRBD1 as a possible D gene (5 bases). CDR1 is SQVTM, CDR2 ANQGSEA, per germline. Trimming removed 6 bases at V and 7 bases at J, with 9 bases between. The CDR3 is 10 amino acids. In nucleotides, the CDR3 is TGCAGCGTCCTTGGGGGTGGCTACACCTTC. Residues: CSVLGGGYTF.

The chain carries TRBV7-3 and TRBJ2-2; no clear D gene. V was trimmed by 5 bases and J by 4 bases, leaving 17 bases between them. The CDR3 extends over 16 amino acids. Germline values: CDR1 SGHTA, CDR2 FQGTGA. CDR3 protein: CASSPSKGFGTGELFF. The CDR3 nucleotides are TGTGCCAGCAGCCCGAGCAAAGGGTTCGGCACCGGGGAGCTGTTTTTT.

The chain combines TRBV6-6 with TRBJ1-5; D is undetermined. The CDR3 runs to 13 residues. The V end lost 8 bases, the J end lost 2 bases, and 10 bases lay between the germline ends. Germline loops: CDR1 MNHNY, CDR2 SVGAGI (reference sequence). The CDR3 bases are TGTGCCAGCCAGCTCCAAGGCAATCAGCCCCAGCATTTT. It is translated as CASQLQGNQPQHF.

This clone was seen a single time. This chain joins TRBV7-9 and TRBJ1-2; TRBD1 matches at 11 bases. This CDR3 contains 13 residues. Trimming at V came to 4 bases and at J to 8 bases, leaving 3 bases not matched to a gene. Germline V lookup: CDR1 SEHNR, CDR2 FQNEAQ (reference sequence). For the CDR3, the DNA is TGTGCCAGCAGCTCCAGGACAGGGGGCGGCTACACCTTC. Its protein product is CASSSRTGGGYTF.

This clone was observed a few times. The chain recombines TRBV6-1 with TRBJ1-2; no firm D call. The V end lost 2 bases, the J end lost 6 bases, and 10 bases lay between the germline ends. The length of the CDR3 is 13 residues. Germline lookup yields CDR1 MNHNS and CDR2 SASEGT. CDR3 loop: CASSESRRNGYTF. The DNA for the CDR3 is TGTGCCAGCAGTGAAAGTAGACGGAATGGCTACACCTTC.